A single T cell receptor beta chain is shown here with its context. The antigen it binds to is not known. Base qualities are missing; no much larger clone stands one base away. This sample was included in a study of blood T cell repertoires in COVID-19 (TCRdb year 2020). Context from the whole study: Samples from collaborators originated in the United States, Italy and Spain and spanned both the acute and convalescent phases of COVID-19. The repertoires were released in a freely available public database intended as a resource for research on the immune response to SARS-CoV-2. The samples were drawn from two sources: the first 160 participants of the ongoing ImmuneRACE study, and 1,000 to 1,500 subjects contributed by 6 global collaborators. A de-identified subject ID, COVID-19 status, age in years and sex were almost always included in the sample metadata. The material from the prospective study consisted of cDNA or gDNA derived from T cells, B-cell-depleted T cells, or PBMCs. Subjects who had been exposed to COVID-19, were actively infected with it, or had recovered from it provided the deeply sampled blood TCRbeta repertoires that made up the dataset. Where available, HLA class I and class II types were obtained from metadata supplied by the sample provider rather than from assay-based typing.

The paper's findings and limits, for the study overall: Clinical and demographic metadata were provided uncurated, with the amount varying by source and participant.

TCRbeta CDR3 regions were amplified from genomic DNA using the immunoSEQ Assay, a bias-controlled multiplex PCR. The original pipeline was this. Nucleated cell counts per sample were estimated from amplification of reference gene primers within the assay. To quantify the absolute abundance of each unique TCRbeta CDR3 rearrangement, sequence reads were collapsed and filtered. For each sample, productive Simpson clonality was calculated as the square root of Simpson's diversity index over productive rearrangements. This immuneACCESS table, as held by TCRdb, lists in-frame sequences with V and J called but not all clones. Of the missing ones, under half trace to an unresolved V gene in checked studies; the others have no known cause. From that table come the V and J calls and clone size; the DNA was used to work out D and trimming. Counted in this sample were 120,000 to 150,000 clones; around four fifths of them appeared once. The ten top clones hold less than 50% of the sample.

Collaborating institutions collected whole blood in K2EDTA tubes following their own protocols. Collaborator samples were shipped for TCRbeta analysis as frozen whole blood, isolated PBMCs, or DNA extracted from either sample type. The sequence came from a human donor in a cohort sampled during active COVID-19. The sample was peripheral blood.

In nucleotides, the sequence is TGTGCCAGCAGTGAAGTTCGAACAGGGATAGGCAAAAACATTCAGTACTTC. This encodes CASSEVRTGIGKNIQYF. The chain employs TRBV6-1 and TRBJ2-4; D gene: possibly TRBD1, on 6 matching bases. The germline V gene sets CDR1 to MNHNS and CDR2 to SASEGT. Trimming takes 1 base from V and 3 bases from J, and the germline ends sit 16 bases apart. CDR3 length: 17 amino acids, cysteine to phenylalanine. Just the 51-base CDR3 DNA is kept, in frame starting at base 1.